This T cell receptor beta chain was recovered during a study of metastatic and nonmetastatic thyroid tumors. Turning to the study itself: For malignant and benign thyroid patients, tumor or nodule tissue and blood were the sources whose repertoires were compared. Notes on the study in general: Benign nodules reportedly had significantly lower TCR beta diversity than malignant thyroid tumors in blood and tumor.

About this clone itself: Its antigen is currently unknown.

Per the germline V gene, CDR1 is MNHNY and CDR2 is SVGAGI (reference sequence). This CDR3 is built from 13 residues. The V gene lost 3 bases and the J gene lost 3 bases, with 8 bases spanning the gap. None of the patients had undergone any treatment ahead of thyroid surgery. In the original workflow: It was from CDR3 differences across clinicopathological groups that a distant-metastasis classifier for papillary thyroid cancer was built. TCRdb reprocessed the PCR reads via MiXCR. For this entry, the V and J calls and clone size follow TCRdb and not the study's own pipeline. Here the sample spans tens of thousands of clones, about 24% being singletons.

Input material: tumor tissue. This TCR derives from a female donor with papillary thyroid cancer or a benign thyroid nodule (not recorded which). Some clones in this sample may be carry-over from other donors' samples. The chain employs TRBV6-6 and TRBJ1-2; D ambiguous. CDR3 region: CASSYDGDYGYTF. In nucleotides, the CDR3 is TGTGCCAGCAGTTATGACGGTGACTATGGCTACACCTTC.